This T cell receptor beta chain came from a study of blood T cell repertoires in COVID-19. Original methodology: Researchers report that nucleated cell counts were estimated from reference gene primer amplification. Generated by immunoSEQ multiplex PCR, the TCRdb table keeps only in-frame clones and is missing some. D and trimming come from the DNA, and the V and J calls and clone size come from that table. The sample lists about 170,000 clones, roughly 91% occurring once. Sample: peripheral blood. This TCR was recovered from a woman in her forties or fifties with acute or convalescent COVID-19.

CDR3 region: CASSGRGGHQPQHF. The DNA of the CDR3 is TGTGCCAGCAGTGGGAGGGGGGGCCATCAGCCCCAGCATTTT. The genes are TRBV2 and TRBJ1-5; the D gene is possibly TRBD1 (6 bases). Germline values: CDR1 SNHLY, CDR2 FYNNEI. The CDR3 covers 14 residues. The V end lost 4 bases, the J end lost 5 bases, and 12 bases lay between the germline ends.